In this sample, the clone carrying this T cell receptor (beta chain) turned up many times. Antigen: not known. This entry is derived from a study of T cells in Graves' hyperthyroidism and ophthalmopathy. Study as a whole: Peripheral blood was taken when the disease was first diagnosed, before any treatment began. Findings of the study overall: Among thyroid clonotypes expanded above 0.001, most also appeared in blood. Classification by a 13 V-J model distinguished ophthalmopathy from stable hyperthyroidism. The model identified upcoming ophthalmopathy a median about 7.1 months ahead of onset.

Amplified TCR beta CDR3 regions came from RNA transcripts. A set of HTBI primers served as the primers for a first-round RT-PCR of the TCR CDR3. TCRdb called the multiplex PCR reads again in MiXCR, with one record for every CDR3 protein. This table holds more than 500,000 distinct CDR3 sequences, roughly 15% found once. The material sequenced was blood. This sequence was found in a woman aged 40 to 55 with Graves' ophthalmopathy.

CDR3 in amino acids: CASSSGQGRLGEQYF. In DNA form, the CDR3 reads TGTGCCAGCAGTTCCGGACAGGGGCGGCTGGGGGAGCAGTACTTC. The chain combines TRBV6-5 with TRBJ2-7; the match to TRBD1 covers 9 bases. The ends lost 4 bases at V and 7 bases at J; junction bases unmatched: 11. CDR3 length: 15 residues. CDR1 is MNHEY and CDR2 is SVGAGI in the germline V gene.